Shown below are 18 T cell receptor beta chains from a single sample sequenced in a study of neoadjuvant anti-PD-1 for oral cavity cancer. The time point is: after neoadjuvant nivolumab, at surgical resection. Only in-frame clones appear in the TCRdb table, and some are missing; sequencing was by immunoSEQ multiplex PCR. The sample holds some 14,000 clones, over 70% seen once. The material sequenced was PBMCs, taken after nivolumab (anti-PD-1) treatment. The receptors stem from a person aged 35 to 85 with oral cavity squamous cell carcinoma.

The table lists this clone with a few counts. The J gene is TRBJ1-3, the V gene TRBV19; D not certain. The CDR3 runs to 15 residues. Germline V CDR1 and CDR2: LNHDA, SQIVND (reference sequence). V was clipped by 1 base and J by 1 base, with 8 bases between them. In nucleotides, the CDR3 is TGTGCCAGTAGTATAGGGGCGGCTTCTGGAAACACCATATATTTT. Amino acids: CASSIGAASGNTIYF.

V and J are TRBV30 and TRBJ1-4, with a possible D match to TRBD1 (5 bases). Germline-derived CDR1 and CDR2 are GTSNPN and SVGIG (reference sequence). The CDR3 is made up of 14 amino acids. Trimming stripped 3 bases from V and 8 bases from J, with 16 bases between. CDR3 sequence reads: CAWREGGVNEKLFF. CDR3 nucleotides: TGTGCCTGGAGGGAGGGAGGGGTAAACGAAAAACTGTTTTTT. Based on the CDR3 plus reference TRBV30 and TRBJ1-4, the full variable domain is SQTIHQWPATLVQPVGSPLSLECTVEGTSNPNLYWYRQAAGRGLQLLFYSVGIGQISSEVPQNLSASRPQDRQFILSSKKLLLSDSGFYLCAWREGGVNEKLFFGSGTQLSVL.

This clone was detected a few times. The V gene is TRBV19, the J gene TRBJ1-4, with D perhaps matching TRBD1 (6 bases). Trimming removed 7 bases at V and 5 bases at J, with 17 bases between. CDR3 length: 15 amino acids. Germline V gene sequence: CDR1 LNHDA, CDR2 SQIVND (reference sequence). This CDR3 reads CASNDRRTPNEKLFF. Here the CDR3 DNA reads TGTGCCAGTAATGACAGGCGGACTCCGAATGAAAAACTGTTTTTT.

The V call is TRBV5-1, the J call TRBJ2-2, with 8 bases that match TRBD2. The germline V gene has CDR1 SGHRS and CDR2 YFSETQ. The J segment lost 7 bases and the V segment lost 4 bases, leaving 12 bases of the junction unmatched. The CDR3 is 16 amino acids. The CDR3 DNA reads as TGCGCCAGCAGCCGCAGCGGGAGTGGTTCGGGCGGGGAGCTGTTTTTT. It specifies CASSRSGSGSGGELFF. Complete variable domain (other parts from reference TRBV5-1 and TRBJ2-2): KAGVTQTPRYLIKTRGQQVTLSCSPISGHRSVSWYQQTPGQGLQFLFEYFSETQRNKGNFPGRFSGRQFSNSRSEMNVSTLELGDSALYLCASSRSGSGSGGELFFGEGSRLTVL.

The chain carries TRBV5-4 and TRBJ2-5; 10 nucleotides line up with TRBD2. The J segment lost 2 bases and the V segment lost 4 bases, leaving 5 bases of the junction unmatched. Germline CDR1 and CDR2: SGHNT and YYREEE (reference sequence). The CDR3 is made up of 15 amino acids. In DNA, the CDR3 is TGTGCCAGCAGCGGGACTAGCGACAGACAAGAGACCCAGTACTTC. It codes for CASSGTSDRQETQYF. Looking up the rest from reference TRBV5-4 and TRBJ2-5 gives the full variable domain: ETGVTQSPTHLIKTRGQQVTLRCSSQSGHNTVSWYQQALGQGPQFIFQYYREEENGRGNFPPRFSGLQFPNYSSELNVNALELDDSALYLCASSGTSDRQETQYFGPGTRLLVL.

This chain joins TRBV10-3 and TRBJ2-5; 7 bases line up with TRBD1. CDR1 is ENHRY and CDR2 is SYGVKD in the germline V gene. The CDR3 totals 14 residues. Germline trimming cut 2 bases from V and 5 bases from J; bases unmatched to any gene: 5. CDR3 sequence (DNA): TGTGCCATCAGTGAGCCTCGACAGGGCGAGACCCAGTACTTC. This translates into CAISEPRQGETQYF.

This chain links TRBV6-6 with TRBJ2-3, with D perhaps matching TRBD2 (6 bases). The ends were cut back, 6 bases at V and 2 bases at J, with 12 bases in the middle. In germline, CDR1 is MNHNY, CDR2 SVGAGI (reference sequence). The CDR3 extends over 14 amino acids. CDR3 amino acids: CASSLLAATDTQYF. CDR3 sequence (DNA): TGTGCCAGCAGCTTACTAGCAGCCACAGATACGCAGTATTTT.

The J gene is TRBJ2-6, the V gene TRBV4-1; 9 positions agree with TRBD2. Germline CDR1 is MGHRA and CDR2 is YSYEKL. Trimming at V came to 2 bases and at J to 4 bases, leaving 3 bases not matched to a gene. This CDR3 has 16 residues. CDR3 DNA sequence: TGCGCCAGCAGCCAAACAGCGGGAGGAGGGGCCAACGTCCTGACTTTC. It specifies CASSQTAGGGANVLTF.

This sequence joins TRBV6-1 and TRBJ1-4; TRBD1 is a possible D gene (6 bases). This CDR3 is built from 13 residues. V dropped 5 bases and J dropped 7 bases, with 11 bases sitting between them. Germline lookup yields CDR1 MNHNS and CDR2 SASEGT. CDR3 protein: CASSQGRSEKLFF. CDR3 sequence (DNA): TGTGCCAGCAGTCAGGGGCGGAGTGAAAAACTGTTTTTT.

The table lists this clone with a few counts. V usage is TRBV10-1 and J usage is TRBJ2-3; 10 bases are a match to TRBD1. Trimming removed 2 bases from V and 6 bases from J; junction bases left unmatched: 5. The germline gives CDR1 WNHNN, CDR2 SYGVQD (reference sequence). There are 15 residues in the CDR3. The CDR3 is CASSEPGQGIDTQYF. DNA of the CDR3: TGCGCCAGCAGTGAGCCGGGACAGGGGATTGATACGCAGTATTTT.

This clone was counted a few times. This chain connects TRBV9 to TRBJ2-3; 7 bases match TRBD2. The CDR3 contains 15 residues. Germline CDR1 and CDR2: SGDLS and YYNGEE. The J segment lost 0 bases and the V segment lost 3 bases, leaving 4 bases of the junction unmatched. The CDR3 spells CASSASGTSTDTQYF. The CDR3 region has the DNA TGTGCCAGCAGCGCGAGCGGGACTAGCACAGATACGCAGTATTTT.

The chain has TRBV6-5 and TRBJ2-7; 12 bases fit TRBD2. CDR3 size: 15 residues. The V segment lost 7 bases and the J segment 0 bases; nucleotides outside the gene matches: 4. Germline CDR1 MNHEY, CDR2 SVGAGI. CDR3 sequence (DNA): TGTGCCAGCAAAATGACTAGCGGGAGCTCCTACGAGCAGTACTTC. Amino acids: CASKMTSGSSYEQYF.

In DNA, the CDR3 is TGTGCCATTACAGGAAACTATGGCTACACCTTC. The encoded protein is CAITGNYGYTF. The chain combines TRBV28 with TRBJ1-2; perhaps TRBD1 as D (5 bases). CDR3 length: 11 residues. Trimming took 10 bases from V and 2 from J, leaving 8 bases between them. CDR1 is MDHEN, CDR2 SYDVKM, per germline.

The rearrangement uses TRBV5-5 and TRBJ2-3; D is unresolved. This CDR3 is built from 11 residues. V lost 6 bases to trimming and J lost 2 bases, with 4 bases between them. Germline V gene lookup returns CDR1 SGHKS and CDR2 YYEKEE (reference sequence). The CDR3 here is CASTFTDTQYF. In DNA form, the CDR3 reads TGTGCCAGCACCTTCACAGATACGCAGTATTTT.

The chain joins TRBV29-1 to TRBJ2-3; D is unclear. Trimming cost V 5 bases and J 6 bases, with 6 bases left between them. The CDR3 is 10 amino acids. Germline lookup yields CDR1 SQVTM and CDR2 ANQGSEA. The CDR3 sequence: CSVLLDTQYF. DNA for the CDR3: TGCAGCGTTTTATTGGATACGCAGTATTTT.

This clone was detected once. The CDR3 reads CASSLVVSSYEQYF. For the CDR3, the DNA is TGTGCCAGCAGCTTAGTCGTCAGCTCCTACGAGCAGTACTTC. The chain combines TRBV7-2 with TRBJ2-7; no reliable D call. This CDR3 is built from 14 residues. Germline CDR1 is SGHTA and CDR2 is FQGNSA. Trimming pared 1 base from V and 0 bases from J, leaving 7 bases between.

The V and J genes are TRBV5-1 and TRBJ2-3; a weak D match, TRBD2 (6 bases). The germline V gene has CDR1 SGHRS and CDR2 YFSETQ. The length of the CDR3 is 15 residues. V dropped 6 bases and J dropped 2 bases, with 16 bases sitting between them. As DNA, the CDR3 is TGCGCCAGCACTACTAGCTCTCACTCCACAGATACGCAGTATTTT. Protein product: CASTTSSHSTDTQYF. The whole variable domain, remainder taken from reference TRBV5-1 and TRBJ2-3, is KAGVTQTPRYLIKTRGQQVTLSCSPISGHRSVSWYQQTPGQGLQFLFEYFSETQRNKGNFPGRFSGRQFSNSRSEMNVSTLELGDSALYLCASTTSSHSTDTQYFGPGTRLTVL.

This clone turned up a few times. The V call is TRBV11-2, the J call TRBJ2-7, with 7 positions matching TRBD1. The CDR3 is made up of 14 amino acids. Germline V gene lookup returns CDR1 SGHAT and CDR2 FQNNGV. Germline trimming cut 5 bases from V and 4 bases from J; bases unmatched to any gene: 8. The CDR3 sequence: CASSLGTELYEQYF. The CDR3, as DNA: TGTGCCAGCAGCCTCGGGACAGAGCTATACGAGCAGTACTTC.